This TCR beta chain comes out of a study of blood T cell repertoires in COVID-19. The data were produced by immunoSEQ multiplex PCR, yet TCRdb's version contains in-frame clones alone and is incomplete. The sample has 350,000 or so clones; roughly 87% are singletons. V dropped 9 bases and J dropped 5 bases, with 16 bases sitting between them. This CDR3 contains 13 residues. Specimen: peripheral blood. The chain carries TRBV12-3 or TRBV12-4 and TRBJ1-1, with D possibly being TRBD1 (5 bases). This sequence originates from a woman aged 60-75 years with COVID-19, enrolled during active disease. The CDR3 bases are TGTGCCAGTACACGACAGTCTGGGACTGAAGCTTTCTTT. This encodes CASTRQSGTEAFF.